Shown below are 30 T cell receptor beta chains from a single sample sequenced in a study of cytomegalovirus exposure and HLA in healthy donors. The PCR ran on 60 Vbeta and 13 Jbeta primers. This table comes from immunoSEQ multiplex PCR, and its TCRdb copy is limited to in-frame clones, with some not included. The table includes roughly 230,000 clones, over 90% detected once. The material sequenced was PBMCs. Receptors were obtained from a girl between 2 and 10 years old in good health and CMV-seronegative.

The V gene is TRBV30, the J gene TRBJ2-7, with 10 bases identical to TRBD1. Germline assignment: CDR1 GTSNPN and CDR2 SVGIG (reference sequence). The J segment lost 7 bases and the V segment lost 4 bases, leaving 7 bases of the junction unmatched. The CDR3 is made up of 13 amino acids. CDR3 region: CAWTGTGDGEQYF. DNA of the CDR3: TGTGCCTGGACCGGGACAGGGGATGGGGAGCAGTACTTC. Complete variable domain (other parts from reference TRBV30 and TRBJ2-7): SQTIHQWPATLVQPVGSPLSLECTVEGTSNPNLYWYRQAAGRGLQLLFYSVGIGQISSEVPQNLSASRPQDRQFILSSKKLLLSDSGFYLCAWTGTGDGEQYFGPGTRLTVT.

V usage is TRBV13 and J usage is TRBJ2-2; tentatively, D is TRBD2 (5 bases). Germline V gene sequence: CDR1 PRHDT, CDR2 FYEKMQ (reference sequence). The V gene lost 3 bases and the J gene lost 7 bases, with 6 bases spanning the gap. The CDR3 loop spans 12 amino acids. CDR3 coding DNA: TGTGCCAGCAGCTTGAGCGGCGGGGAGCTGTTTTTT. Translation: CASSLSGGELFF.

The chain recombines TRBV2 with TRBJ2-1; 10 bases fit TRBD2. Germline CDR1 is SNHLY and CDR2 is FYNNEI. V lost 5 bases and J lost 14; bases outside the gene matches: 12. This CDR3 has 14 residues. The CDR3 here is CASSRQREGRMKFF. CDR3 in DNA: TGTGCCAGCAGTCGGCAGCGGGAGGGCCGAATGAAGTTCTTC.

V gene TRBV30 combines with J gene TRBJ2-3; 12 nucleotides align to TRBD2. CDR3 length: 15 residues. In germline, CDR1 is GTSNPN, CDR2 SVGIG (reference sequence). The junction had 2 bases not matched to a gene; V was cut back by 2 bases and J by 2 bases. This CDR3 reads CAWSSSGRATDTQYF. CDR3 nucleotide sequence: TGTGCCTGGAGTTCTAGCGGGAGGGCCACAGATACGCAGTATTTT.

CDR3 residues: CASSFGTGGGYTF. CDR3 coding DNA: TGTGCCAGCAGCTTTGGGACAGGGGGCGGCTACACCTTC. The V call is TRBV5-6, the J call TRBJ1-2; 12 nucleotides line up with TRBD1. The V and J ends lost 2 bases and 8 bases, in that order; junction bases with no gene match: 1. CDR3 length: 13 amino acids. Germline CDR1 is SGHDT and CDR2 is YYEEEE.

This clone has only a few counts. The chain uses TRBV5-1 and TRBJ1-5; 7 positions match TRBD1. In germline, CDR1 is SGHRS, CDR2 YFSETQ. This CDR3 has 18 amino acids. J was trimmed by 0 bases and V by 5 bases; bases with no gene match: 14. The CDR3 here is CASRNSGQHHYSNQPQHF. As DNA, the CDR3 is TGCGCCAGCAGAAATTCGGGACAGCACCATTATAGCAATCAGCCCCAGCATTTT.

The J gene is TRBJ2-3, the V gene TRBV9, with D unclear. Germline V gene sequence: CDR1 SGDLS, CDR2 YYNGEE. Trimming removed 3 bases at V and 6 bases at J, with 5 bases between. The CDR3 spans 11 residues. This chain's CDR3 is CASSAGDTQYF. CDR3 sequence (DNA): TGTGCCAGCAGCGCCGGTGATACGCAGTATTTT.

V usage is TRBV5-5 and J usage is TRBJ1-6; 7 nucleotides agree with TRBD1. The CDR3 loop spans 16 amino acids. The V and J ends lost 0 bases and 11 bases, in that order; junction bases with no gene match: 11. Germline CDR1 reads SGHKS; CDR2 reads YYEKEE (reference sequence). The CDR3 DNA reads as TGTGCCAGCAGCTTGGGGGGGTCGACAGGGTTGACACCCCTCCACTTT. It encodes CASSLGGSTGLTPLHF.

The CDR3 spells CASSQDPGGGGPSPETQYF. Here the CDR3 DNA reads TGCGCCAGCAGCCAAGATCCGGGAGGCGGGGGGCCCTCCCCGGAGACCCAGTACTTC. This chain connects TRBV4-1 to TRBJ2-5, with TRBD2 identical over 8 bases. The CDR3 extends over 19 amino acids. Germline V CDR1 and CDR2: MGHRA, YSYEKL. Trimming removed 0 bases from V and 5 bases from J; junction bases left unmatched: 17.

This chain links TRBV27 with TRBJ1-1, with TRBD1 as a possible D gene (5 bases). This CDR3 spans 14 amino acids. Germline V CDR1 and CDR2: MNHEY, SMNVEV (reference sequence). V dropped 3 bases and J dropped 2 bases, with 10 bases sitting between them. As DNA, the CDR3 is TGTGCCAGCAGTTTTTACACAGGAAACACTGAAGCTTTCTTT. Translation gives CASSFYTGNTEAFF.

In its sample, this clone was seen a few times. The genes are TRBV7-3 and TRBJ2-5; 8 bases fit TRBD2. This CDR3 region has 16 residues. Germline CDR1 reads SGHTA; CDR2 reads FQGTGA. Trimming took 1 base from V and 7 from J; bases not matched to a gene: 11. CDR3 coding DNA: TGTGCCAGCAGCTTAAATGGCGGGGGGACCTTGGGGACCCAGTACTTC. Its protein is CASSLNGGGTLGTQYF.

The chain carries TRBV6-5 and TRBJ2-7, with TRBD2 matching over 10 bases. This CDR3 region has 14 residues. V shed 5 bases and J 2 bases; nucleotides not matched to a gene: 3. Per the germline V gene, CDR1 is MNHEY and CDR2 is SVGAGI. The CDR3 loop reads CASSRTSGTYEQYF. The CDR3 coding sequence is TGTGCCAGCAGTAGGACTAGCGGTACCTACGAGCAGTACTTC.

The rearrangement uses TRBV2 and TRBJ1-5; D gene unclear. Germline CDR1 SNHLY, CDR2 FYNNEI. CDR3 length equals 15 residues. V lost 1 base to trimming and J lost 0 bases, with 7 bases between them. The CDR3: CASSEVVSSNQPQHF. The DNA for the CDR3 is TGTGCCAGCAGTGAAGTGGTGAGTAGCAATCAGCCCCAGCATTTT.

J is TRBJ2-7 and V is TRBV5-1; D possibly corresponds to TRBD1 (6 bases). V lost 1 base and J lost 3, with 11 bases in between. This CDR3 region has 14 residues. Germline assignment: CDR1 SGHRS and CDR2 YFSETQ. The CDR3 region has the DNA TGCGCCAGCAGCTTGAGGGGGTTCGGCTACGAGCAGTACTTC. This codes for CASSLRGFGYEQYF.

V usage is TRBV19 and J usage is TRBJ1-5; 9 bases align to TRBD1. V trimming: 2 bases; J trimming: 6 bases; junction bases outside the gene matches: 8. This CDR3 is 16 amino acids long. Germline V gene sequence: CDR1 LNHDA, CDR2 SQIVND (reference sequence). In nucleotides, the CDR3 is TGTGCCAGTAGTATACTGGGACAGGGCTTGGGTCAGCCCCAGCATTTT. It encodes CASSILGQGLGQPQHF. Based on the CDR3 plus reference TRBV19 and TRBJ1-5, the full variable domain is DGGITQSPKYLFRKEGQNVTLSCEQNLNHDAMYWYRQDPGQGLRLIYYSQIVNDFQKGDIAEGYSVSREKKESFPLTVTSAQKNPTAFYLCASSILGQGLGQPQHFGDGTRLSIL.

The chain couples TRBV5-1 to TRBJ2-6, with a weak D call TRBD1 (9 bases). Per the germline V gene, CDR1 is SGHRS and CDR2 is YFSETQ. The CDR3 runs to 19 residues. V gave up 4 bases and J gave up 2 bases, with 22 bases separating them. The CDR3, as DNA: TGCGCCAGCAGCCCCCGCGGGGGGACAGGGATGCCTGGGGCCAACGTCCTGACTTTC. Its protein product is CASSPRGGTGMPGANVLTF.

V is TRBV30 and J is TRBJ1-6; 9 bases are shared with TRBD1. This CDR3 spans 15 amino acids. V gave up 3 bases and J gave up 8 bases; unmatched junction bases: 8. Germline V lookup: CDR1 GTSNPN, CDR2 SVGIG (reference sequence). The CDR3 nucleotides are TGTGCCTGGAGGGGGGGGACAGGGCCTGATTCACCCCTCCACTTT. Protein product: CAWRGGTGPDSPLHF.

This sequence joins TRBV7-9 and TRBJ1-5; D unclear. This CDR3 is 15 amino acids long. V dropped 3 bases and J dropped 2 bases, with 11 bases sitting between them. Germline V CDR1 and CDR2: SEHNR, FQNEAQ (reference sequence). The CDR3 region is CASSFAGVGNQPQHF. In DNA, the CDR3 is TGTGCCAGCAGCTTTGCGGGAGTCGGCAATCAGCCCCAGCATTTT.

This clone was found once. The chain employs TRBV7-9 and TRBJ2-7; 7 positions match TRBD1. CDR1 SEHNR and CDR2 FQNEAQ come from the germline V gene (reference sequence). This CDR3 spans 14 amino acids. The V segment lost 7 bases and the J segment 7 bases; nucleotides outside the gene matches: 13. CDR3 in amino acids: CASKGRDRDFEQYF. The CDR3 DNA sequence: TGTGCCAGCAAAGGCCGGGACAGAGATTTTGAGCAGTACTTC.

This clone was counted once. The CDR3 nucleotides are TGTGCCAGCAGTTATTCCCCGACAGGGGGAGACTATGGCTACACCTTC. Protein: CASSYSPTGGDYGYTF. The chain joins TRBV27 to TRBJ1-2, with 9 bases aligning to TRBD1. Germline V CDR1 and CDR2: MNHEY, SMNVEV (reference sequence). V shed 4 bases, J shed 3 bases, and the junction held 9 bases outside the gene matches. There are 16 residues in the CDR3.

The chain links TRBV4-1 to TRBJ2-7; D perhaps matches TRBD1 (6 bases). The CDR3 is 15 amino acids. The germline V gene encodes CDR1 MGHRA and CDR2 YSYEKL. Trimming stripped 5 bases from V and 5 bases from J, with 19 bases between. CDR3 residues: CASSIRQVLGHEQYF. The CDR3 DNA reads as TGCGCCAGCAGCATCCGACAGGTCCTAGGCCACGAGCAGTACTTC.

The CDR3 protein is CASSHIKGEGNEQFF. As DNA, the CDR3 is TGCGCCAGCAGCCATATTAAGGGGGAAGGCAATGAGCAGTTCTTC. The rearrangement uses TRBV4-1 and TRBJ2-1; tentative D call: TRBD1 (6 bases). This CDR3 spans 15 amino acids. Trimming left V 3 bases short and J 6 bases short, with 15 bases between. Germline loops: CDR1 MGHRA, CDR2 YSYEKL.

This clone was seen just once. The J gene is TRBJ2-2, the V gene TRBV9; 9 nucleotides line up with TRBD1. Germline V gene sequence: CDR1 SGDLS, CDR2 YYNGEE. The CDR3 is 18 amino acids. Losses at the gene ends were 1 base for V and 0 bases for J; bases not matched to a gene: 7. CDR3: CASSVRQGGNANTGELFF. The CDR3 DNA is TGTGCCAGCAGCGTACGACAGGGGGGAAACGCGAACACCGGGGAGCTGTTTTTT.

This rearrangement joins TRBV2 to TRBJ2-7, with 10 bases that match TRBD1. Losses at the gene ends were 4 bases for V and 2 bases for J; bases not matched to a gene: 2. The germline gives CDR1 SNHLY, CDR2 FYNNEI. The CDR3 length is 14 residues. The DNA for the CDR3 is TGTGCCAGCAGTGCGACAGGGGGCCCCTACGAGCAGTACTTC. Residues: CASSATGGPYEQYF.

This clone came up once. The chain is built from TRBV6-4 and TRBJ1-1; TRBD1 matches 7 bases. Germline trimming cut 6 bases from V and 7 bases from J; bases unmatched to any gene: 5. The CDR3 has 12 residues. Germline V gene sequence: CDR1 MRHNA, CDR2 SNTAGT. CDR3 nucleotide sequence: TGTGCCAGCAGCGAACGGGACAGTGAAGCTTTCTTT. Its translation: CASSERDSEAFF.

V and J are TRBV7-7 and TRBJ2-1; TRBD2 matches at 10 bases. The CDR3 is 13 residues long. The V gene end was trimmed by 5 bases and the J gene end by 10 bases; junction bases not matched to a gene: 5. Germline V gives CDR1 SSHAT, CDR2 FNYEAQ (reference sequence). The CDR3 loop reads CASSPGLATEQFF. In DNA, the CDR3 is TGTGCCAGCAGCCCGGGACTAGCGACGGAGCAGTTCTTC.

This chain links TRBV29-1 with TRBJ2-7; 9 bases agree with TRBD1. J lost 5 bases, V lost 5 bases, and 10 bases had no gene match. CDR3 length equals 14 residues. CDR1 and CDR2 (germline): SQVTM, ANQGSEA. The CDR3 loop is CSVSPGDRVNEQYF. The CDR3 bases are TGCAGCGTTTCACCCGGGGACAGGGTCAACGAGCAGTACTTC.

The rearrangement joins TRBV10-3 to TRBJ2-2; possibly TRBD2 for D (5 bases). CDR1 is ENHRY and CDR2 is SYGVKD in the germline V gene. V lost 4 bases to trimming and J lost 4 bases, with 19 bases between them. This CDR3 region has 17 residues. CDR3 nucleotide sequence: TGTGCCATCAGTGGAGGCGGTCTCTCGGCGGGCACCGGGGAGCTGTTTTTT. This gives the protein CAISGGGLSAGTGELFF.

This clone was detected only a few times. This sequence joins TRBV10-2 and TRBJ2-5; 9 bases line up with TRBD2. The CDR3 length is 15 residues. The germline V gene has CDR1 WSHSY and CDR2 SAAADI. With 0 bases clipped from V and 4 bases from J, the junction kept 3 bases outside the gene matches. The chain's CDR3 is CASSESGTSRETQYF. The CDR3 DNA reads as TGCGCCAGCAGTGAGTCCGGGACTAGCAGAGAGACCCAGTACTTC.

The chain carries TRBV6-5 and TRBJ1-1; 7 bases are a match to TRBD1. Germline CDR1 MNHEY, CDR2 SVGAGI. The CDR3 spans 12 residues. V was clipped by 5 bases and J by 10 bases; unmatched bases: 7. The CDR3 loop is CASSPPDRRAFF. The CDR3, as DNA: TGTGCCAGCAGTCCCCCGGACAGGCGAGCTTTCTTT.